This T cell receptor (beta chain) was documented in a study of blood T cell repertoires in COVID-19. This clone has a single count. This CDR3 comprises 14 residues. Germline V gives CDR1 SNHLY, CDR2 FYNNEI. Deletions cut 7 bases from V and 8 bases from J, with 15 bases between. The data were produced by immunoSEQ multiplex PCR, yet TCRdb's version contains in-frame clones alone and is incomplete. The sample has some 120,000 clones; about 84% are singletons. This chain joins TRBV2 and TRBJ1-6; D is unclear. This clonotype was obtained from a human donor in a cohort sampled during active COVID-19. The specimen was peripheral blood. The CDR3 sequence is CASTGFLTHSPLHF. The CDR3 DNA sequence: TGTGCCAGCACAGGTTTTCTTACCCATTCACCCCTCCACTTT.